A single sample is the source of the 15 T cell receptor beta chains below, sequenced in a study of early T cells in non-severe SARS-CoV-2 infection (dated by TCRdb to about 2021). Receptor amplification or capture employed 5' RACE. The instrument was a NextSeq 500. TCRdb took the public reads, trimmed them with fastp at Q25, ran MiXCR for clone calling and kept in-frame beta chains. One record per CDR3 amino acid sequence lists the most common genes and DNA. The sample data list roughly 25,000 distinct CDR3 sequences, and approximately 5% of these were observed just once. The ten largest clonotypes hold approximately 4% of the sample. The source material was whole blood. The receptors were gathered from an adult who was a healthcare worker with PCR-confirmed SARS-CoV-2 infection or an uninfected control (not recorded which).

This clonotype has a count of ten or more. V and J are TRBV9 and TRBJ1-5; D unclear. The CDR3 contains 14 residues. Germline lookup yields CDR1 SGDLS and CDR2 YYNGEE. V shed 4 bases and J shed 3 bases, with 11 bases lying between them. The CDR3 sequence is CASSSDPNNQPQHF. Here the CDR3 DNA reads TGTGCCAGCAGCTCGGACCCAAACAATCAGCCCCAGCATTTT.

This clonotype appeared many times. The chain links TRBV5-1 to TRBJ2-1, with D perhaps TRBD2 (5 bases). Looked up from germline, CDR1 is SGHRS and CDR2 is YFSETQ. There are 16 residues in the CDR3. Trimming stripped 5 bases from V and 1 base from J, with 16 bases between. The CDR3, as DNA: TGCGCCAGCAGTACCGGACTCCAGTATTCCTACAATGAGCAGTTCTTC. It specifies CASSTGLQYSYNEQFF.

A few counts support this clonotype. The CDR3 reads CASSQRGTEAFF. DNA for the CDR3: TGCGCCAGCAGCCAAAGGGGCACTGAAGCTTTCTTT. This rearrangement joins TRBV4-1 to TRBJ1-1; tentative D call: TRBD1 (5 bases). The CDR3 spans 12 residues. Trimming took 2 bases from V and 4 from J, leaving 5 bases between them. Germline V gene sequence: CDR1 MGHRA, CDR2 YSYEKL.

This clonotype turned up a few times. The genes are TRBV3-1 and TRBJ2-5, with D possibly TRBD2 on 6 matching bases. The CDR3 spans 16 residues. V dropped 0 bases and J dropped 0 bases, with 11 bases sitting between them. Germline V CDR1 and CDR2: LGHDT, YNNKEL (reference sequence). The CDR3 DNA reads as TGTGCCAGCAGCCAAGAGGGCGGGGAGTACCAAGAGACCCAGTACTTC. Translated: CASSQEGGEYQETQYF.

This clonotype appeared many times. The gene calls are TRBV7-9 and TRBJ2-3, with TRBD2 matching 7 bases. The J segment lost 0 bases and the V segment lost 4 bases, leaving 10 bases of the junction unmatched. The CDR3 sequence is 17 residues long. CDR1 and CDR2 (germline): SEHNR, FQNEAQ (reference sequence). As DNA, the CDR3 is TGTGCCAGCAGCTCGAACTTGGCGGGGGTTAGCACAGATACGCAGTATTTT. Translation: CASSSNLAGVSTDTQYF.

This clonotype was seen at least ten times. This chain uses TRBV4-1 with TRBJ2-4; D uncertain. Trimming stripped 5 bases from V and 5 bases from J, with 16 bases between. This CDR3 spans 15 amino acids. Per the germline V gene, CDR1 is MGHRA and CDR2 is YSYEKL. As DNA, the CDR3 is TGCGCCAGCAGCGGTAGGGCATCGGCGGAAAACATTCAGTACTTC. This codes for CASSGRASAENIQYF.

This clonotype has only a few counts. V usage is TRBV20-1 and J usage is TRBJ2-2; 7 nucleotides match TRBD1. Germline V CDR1 and CDR2: DFQATT, SNEGSKA (reference sequence). The junction had 5 bases not matched to a gene; V was cut back by 3 bases and J by 4 bases. There are 14 residues in the CDR3. The CDR3 sequence is CSASLTGATGELFF. The CDR3 region has the DNA TGCAGTGCTAGTCTTACAGGGGCCACCGGGGAGCTGTTTTTT.

This clonotype has ten or more counts. CDR3 protein: CSADRRATSTDTQYF. CDR3 bases: TGCAGTGCGGACCGTCGCGCAACTAGCACAGATACGCAGTATTTT. V usage is TRBV20-1 and J usage is TRBJ2-3; D gene ambiguous. This CDR3 is built from 15 residues. CDR1 and CDR2 from the germline V gene are DFQATT and SNEGSKA (reference sequence). The ends were cut back, 6 bases at V and 0 bases at J, with 16 bases in the middle.

This clonotype showed up many times. The chain is built from TRBV19 and TRBJ2-2; 9 bases are shared with TRBD1. With 2 bases clipped from V and 0 bases from J, the junction kept 1 base outside the gene matches. Per germline, CDR1 LNHDA and CDR2 SQIVND (reference sequence). The CDR3 loop spans 16 amino acids. The CDR3 nucleotides are TGTGCCAGTAGTATAAGACAGGGGGCGAACACCGGGGAGCTGTTTTTT. Encoded protein: CASSIRQGANTGELFF.

This clonotype was counted ten times or more. V usage is TRBV10-3 and J usage is TRBJ2-5; no definite D call. This CDR3 spans 13 amino acids. Trimming stripped 2 bases from V and 3 bases from J, with 7 bases between. The V gene's germline CDR1 is ENHRY and CDR2 SYGVKD. CDR3 sequence (DNA): TGTGCCATCAGTGAGGGCAGTGAAGAGACCCAGTACTTC. Protein: CAISEGSEETQYF.

In its sample, this clonotype was seen many times. The chain has TRBV6-7 and TRBJ1-2, with D hard to call. TRBV6-7 has ORF status, its function being uncertain. V lost 4 bases and J 4 bases, leaving 13 bases between the germline ends. The CDR3 extends over 14 amino acids. CDR3 in DNA: TGTGCCAGCAGTTCGGGGTATTCCAGCTATGGCTACACCTTC. This sequence encodes CASSSGYSSYGYTF.

The chain couples TRBV6-5 to TRBJ2-5, with 8 bases aligning to TRBD1. CDR1 and CDR2 from the germline V gene are MNHEY and SVGAGI. CDR3 size: 14 residues. V was clipped by 6 bases and J by 4 bases; unmatched bases: 7. The CDR3 DNA follows: TGTGCCAGCAGCCCCACAGGGGGGTCAGAGACCCAGTACTTC. It is translated as CASSPTGGSETQYF.

The chain recombines TRBV5-1 with TRBJ2-3, with D maybe TRBD2 (6 bases). Trimming took 1 base from V and 6 from J, leaving 9 bases between them. The length of the CDR3 is 13 residues. CDR1 is SGHRS, CDR2 YFSETQ, per germline. The CDR3 is CASSLQGLDTQYF. The CDR3 DNA sequence: TGCGCCAGCAGCTTGCAGGGACTGGATACGCAGTATTTT.

This clonotype appeared many times. The V and J genes are TRBV3-1 and TRBJ2-1; TRBD2 aligns across 11 bases. This CDR3 comprises 16 residues. After removal of 4 bases from V and 5 bases from J, the junction contained 7 bases not matched to a gene. Germline CDR1 is LGHDT and CDR2 is YNNKEL (reference sequence). The CDR3 spells CASSLAGGLADNEQFF. The CDR3 nucleotides are TGTGCCAGCAGCCTAGCGGGGGGGCTCGCCGACAATGAGCAGTTCTTC.

Many counts were recorded for this clonotype. The chain carries TRBV29-1 and TRBJ2-7; D unresolved. V lost 2 bases to trimming and J lost 3 bases, with 5 bases between them. The germline V gene has CDR1 SQVTM and CDR2 ANQGSEA. The CDR3 is made up of 11 amino acids. The CDR3 region is CSVEFSYEQYF. CDR3 sequence (DNA): TGCAGCGTTGAATTCAGCTACGAGCAGTACTTC.